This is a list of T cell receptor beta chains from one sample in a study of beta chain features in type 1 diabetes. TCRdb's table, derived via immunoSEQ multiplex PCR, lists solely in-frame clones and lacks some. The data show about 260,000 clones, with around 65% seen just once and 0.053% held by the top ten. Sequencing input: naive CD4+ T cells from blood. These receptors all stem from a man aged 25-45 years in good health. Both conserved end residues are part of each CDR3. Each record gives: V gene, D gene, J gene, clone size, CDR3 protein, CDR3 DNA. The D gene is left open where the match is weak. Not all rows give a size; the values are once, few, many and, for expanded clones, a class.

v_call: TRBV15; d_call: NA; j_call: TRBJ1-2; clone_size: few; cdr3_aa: CATSRDLVYGYTF; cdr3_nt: TGTGCCACCAGCAGAGATCTAGTTTATGGCTACACCTTC
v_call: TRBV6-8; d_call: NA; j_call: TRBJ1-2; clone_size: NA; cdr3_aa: CASKQGHNYGYTF; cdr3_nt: TGTGCCAGCAAACAGGGCCATAACTATGGCTACACCTTC
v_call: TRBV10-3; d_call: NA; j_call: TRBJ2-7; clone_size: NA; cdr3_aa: CATTTGRLDEQYF; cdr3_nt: TGTGCCACCACGACAGGTAGATTGGACGAGCAGTACTTC
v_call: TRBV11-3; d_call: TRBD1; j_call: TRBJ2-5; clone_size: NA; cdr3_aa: CASSLGATGIEKTQYF; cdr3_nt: TGTGCCAGCAGCTTAGGAGCGACAGGGATCGAAAAGACCCAGTACTTC
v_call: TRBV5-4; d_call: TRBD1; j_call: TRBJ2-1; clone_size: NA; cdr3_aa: CASSFRDRGNEQFF; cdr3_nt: TGTGCCAGCAGCTTCCGGGACAGGGGAAATGAGCAGTTCTTC
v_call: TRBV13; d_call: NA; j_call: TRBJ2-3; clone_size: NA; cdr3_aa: CASSSIGGADTQYF; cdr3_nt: TGTGCCAGCAGCTCCATAGGAGGAGCAGATACGCAGTATTTT
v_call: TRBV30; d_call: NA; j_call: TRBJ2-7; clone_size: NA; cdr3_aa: CALGLLYEQYF; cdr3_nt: TGTGCCTTGGGACTTCTCTACGAGCAGTACTTC
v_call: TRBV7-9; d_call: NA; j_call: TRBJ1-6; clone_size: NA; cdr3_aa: CASSQISNSPLHF; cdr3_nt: TGTGCCAGCAGCCAGATCTCGAATTCACCCCTCCACTTT
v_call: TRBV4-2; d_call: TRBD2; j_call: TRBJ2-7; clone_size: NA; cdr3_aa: CASSQAGGGYEQYF; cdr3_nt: TGTGCCAGCAGCCAAGCGGGGGGTGGCTACGAGCAGTACTTC
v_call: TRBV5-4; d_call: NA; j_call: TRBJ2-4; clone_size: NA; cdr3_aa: CASSSGTEGAQYF; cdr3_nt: TGTGCCAGCAGCTCCGGGACGGAGGGAGCTCAGTACTTC
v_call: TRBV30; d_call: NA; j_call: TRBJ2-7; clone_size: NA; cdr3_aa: CAWSVRPKSYEQYF; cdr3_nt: TGTGCCTGGAGTGTACGTCCAAAATCCTACGAGCAGTACTTC
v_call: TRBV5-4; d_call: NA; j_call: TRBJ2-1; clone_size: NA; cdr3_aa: CASSADLSRRVDEQFF; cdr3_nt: TGTGCCAGCAGCGCTGACTTATCGCGGAGAGTGGATGAGCAGTTCTTC
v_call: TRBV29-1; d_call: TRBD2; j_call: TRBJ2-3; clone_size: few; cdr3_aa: CSVDWASGVISTDTQYF; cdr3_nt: TGCAGCGTTGATTGGGCTAGCGGGGTAATAAGCACAGATACGCAGTATTTT
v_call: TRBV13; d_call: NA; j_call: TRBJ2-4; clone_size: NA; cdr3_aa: CASSSKNIQYF; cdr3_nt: TGTGCCAGCAGTTCCAAAAACATTCAGTACTTC
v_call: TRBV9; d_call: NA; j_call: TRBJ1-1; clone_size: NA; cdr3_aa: CASSVDGVPAFF; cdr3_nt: TGTGCCAGCAGCGTAGATGGGGTTCCAGCTTTCTTT
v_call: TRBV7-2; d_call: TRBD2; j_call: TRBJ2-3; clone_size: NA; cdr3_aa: CASSAPGGFTDTQYF; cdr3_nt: TGTGCCAGCAGCGCGCCGGGGGGGTTCACAGATACGCAGTATTTT
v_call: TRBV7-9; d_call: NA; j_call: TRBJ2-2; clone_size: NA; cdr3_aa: CASSLTGTLNTGELFF; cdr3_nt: TGTGCCAGCAGCTTGACCGGGACGCTGAACACCGGGGAGCTGTTTTTT
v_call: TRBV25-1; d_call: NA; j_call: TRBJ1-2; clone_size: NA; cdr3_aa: CASSDDGVREGYTF; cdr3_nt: TGTGCCAGCAGTGACGACGGGGTCAGAGAGGGCTACACCTTC
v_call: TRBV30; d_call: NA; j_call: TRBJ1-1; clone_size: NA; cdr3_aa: CAWSVGQPNTEAFF; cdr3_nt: TGTGCCTGGAGTGTAGGGCAGCCGAACACTGAAGCTTTCTTT
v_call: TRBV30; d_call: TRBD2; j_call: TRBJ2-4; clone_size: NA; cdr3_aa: CAWSRLAGDIQYF; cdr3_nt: TGTGCCTGGAGTAGACTAGCGGGGGACATTCAGTACTTC
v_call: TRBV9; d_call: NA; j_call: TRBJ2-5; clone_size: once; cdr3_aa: CASSVYGRLGGTQYF; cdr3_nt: TGTGCCAGCAGCGTATATGGACGGCTTGGCGGGACCCAGTACTTC
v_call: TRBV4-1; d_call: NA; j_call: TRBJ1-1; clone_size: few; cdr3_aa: CASSQDKDVEAFF; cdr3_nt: TGCGCCAGCAGCCAAGATAAAGACGTTGAAGCTTTCTTT
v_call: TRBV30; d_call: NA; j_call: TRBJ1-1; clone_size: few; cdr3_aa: CAWSLTTYRAFF; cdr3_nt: TGTGCCTGGAGTTTAACGACTTACCGGGCTTTCTTT
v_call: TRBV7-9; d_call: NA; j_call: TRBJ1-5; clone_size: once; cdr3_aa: CASSLAQGVDNQPQHF; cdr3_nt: TGTGCCAGCAGCTTAGCGCAGGGCGTGGACAATCAGCCCCAGCATTTT
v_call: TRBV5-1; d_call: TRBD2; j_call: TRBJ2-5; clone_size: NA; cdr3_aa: CASSGGLAAETQYF; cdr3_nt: TGCGCCAGCAGCGGAGGACTAGCGGCAGAGACCCAGTACTTC
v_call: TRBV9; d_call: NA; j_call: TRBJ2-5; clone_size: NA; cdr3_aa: CASSGDRQETQYF; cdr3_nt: TGTGCCAGCAGCGGCGACAGGCAAGAGACCCAGTACTTC
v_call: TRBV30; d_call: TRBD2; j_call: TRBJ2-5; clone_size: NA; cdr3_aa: CAWSPGLAGVQETQYF; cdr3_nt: TGTGCCTGGTCCCCGGGACTAGCGGGGGTACAAGAGACCCAGTACTTC
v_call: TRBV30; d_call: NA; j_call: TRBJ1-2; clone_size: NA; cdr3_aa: CAWSERADSYGYTF; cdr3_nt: TGTGCCTGGAGTGAACGAGCGGACTCCTATGGCTACACCTTC
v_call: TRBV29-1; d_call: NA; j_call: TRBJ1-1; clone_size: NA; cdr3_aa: CSVEQGFTEAFF; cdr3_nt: TGCAGCGTTGAGCAGGGTTTCACTGAAGCTTTCTTT
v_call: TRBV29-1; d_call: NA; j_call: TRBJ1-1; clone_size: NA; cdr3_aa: CSVERPLNTEAFF; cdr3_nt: TGCAGCGTTGAGCGACCCCTAAACACTGAAGCTTTCTTT
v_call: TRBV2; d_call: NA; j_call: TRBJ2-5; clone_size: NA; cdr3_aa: CASSDGEEETQYF; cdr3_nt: TGTGCCAGCAGTGATGGGGAAGAAGAGACCCAGTACTTC
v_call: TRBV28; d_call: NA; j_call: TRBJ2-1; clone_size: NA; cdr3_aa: CASSSHLDYNEQFF; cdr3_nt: TGTGCCAGCAGTTCCCACCTAGATTACAATGAGCAGTTCTTC
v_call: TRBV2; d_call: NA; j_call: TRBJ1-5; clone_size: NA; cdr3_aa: CASSERVSQPQHF; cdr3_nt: TGTGCCAGCAGTGAACGGGTCTCCCAGCCCCAGCATTTT
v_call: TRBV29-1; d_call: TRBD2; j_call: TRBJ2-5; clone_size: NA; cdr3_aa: CSVVGSGEIQETQYF; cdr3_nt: TGCAGCGTTGTGGGTAGCGGGGAAATCCAAGAGACCCAGTACTTC
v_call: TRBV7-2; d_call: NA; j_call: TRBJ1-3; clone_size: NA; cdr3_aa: CAEAPYSGNTIYF; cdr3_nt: TGTGCAGAAGCTCCCTACTCTGGAAACACCATATATTTT
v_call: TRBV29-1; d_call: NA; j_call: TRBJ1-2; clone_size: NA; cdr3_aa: CSVGPGGSYGYTF; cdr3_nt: TGCAGCGTTGGTCCAGGTGGTAGCTATGGCTACACCTTC
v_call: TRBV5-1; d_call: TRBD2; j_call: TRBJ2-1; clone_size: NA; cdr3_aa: CASSLSSGAYNEQFF; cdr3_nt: TGCGCCAGCAGCTTGTCCAGCGGGGCATACAATGAGCAGTTCTTC
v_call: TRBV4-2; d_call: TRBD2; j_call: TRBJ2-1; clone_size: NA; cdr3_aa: CASSQELAGGYGEQFF; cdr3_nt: TGTGCCAGCAGCCAAGAACTAGCGGGGGGGTACGGTGAGCAGTTCTTC
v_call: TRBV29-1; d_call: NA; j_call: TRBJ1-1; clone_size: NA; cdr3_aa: CSVSGLRENTEAFF; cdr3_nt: TGCAGCGTGTCCGGACTCAGGGAGAACACTGAAGCTTTCTTT
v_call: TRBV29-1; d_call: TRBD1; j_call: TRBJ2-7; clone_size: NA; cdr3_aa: CSVEGQGAGEQYF; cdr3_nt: TGCAGCGTTGAGGGACAGGGGGCAGGGGAGCAGTACTTC
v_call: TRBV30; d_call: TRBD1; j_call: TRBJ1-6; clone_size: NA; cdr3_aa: CAWRGQGFNNSPLHF; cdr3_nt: TGTGCCTGGAGGGGACAGGGGTTCAATAATTCACCCCTCCACTTT